This T cell receptor (beta chain) stems from a study of OX40 agonist ivuxolimab in advanced cancers. The germline V gene encodes CDR1 SGDLS and CDR2 YYNGEE. The CDR3 contains 14 residues. V was shortened by 5 bases and J by 4 bases, with 15 bases between the two germline ends. Study-wide points: Among the least clonally expanded were partial responders at 0.1-3.0 mg/kg.

Measured with immunoSEQ multiplex PCR; TCRdb has only the in-frame clones, and not every one. The table records roughly 87,000 clones, around 90% of them present only once. Concerning this clone itself: Antigen: not known.

The chain carries TRBV9 and TRBJ1-1; D is possibly TRBD1 (6 bases). The sample was CD4+ or CD8+ T cells sorted from blood, taken in a trial of the OX40 agonist ivuxolimab. This sequence originates from an adult with an advanced solid tumor such as melanoma, head and neck, liver or kidney cancer. The CDR3 loop is CASSLTGASTEAFF. The CDR3 DNA follows: TGTGCCAGCAGTCTCACGGGGGCTAGCACTGAAGCTTTCTTT.